The next 25 T cell receptor beta chains were all read from a single sample in a study of T-cell memory formation after mild COVID-19 (dated by TCRdb to the early 2020s). Library generation was performed with 5' RACE. TCRdb lists the instrument as Illumina NovaSeq 6000. TCRdb ran its own pipeline on the public reads, namely fastp trimming at Q25 and MiXCR clone calling, and kept in-frame beta chains. Rows are combined by CDR3 protein, so each entry shows the most common genes and DNA. Present in this sample are over 150,000 distinct CDR3 sequences, around a fifth of which were seen just once. The ten most abundant clones make up roughly 23% of the sample. Specimen: PBMCs or a T cell subset sorted from them (not recorded which). Source of these receptors: an adult woman who had mild COVID-19 (a few samples of this study predate the infection). The sample titles of this study are shuffled in the database, so cell type and time point are left out; the donor was told from shared clones.

The CDR3 sequence is CASSSTLFGNQPQHF. For the CDR3, the DNA is TGTGCCAGCAGTTCGACCCTTTTTGGCAATCAGCCCCAGCATTTT. V gene TRBV27 combines with J gene TRBJ1-5; D is ambiguous. In germline, CDR1 is MNHEY, CDR2 SMNVEV (reference sequence). The CDR3 has 15 residues. V dropped 4 bases and J dropped 2 bases, with 12 bases sitting between them.

This clonotype was seen only a few times. CDR3 loop: CASSSSGLPWEQYF. The CDR3 bases are TGTGCCAGCTCAAGCTCGGGACTGCCCTGGGAGCAGTACTTC. This chain uses TRBV18 with TRBJ2-7; tentative D call: TRBD2 (6 bases). The CDR3 extends over 14 amino acids. Trimming left V 5 bases short and J 7 bases short, with 18 bases between. Germline CDR1 and CDR2: KGHSH and LQKENI.

This clonotype was seen more than once but under ten times. The gene calls are TRBV12-3 or TRBV12-4 and TRBJ2-7; 9 nucleotides line up with TRBD1. This CDR3 has 14 amino acids. J lost 5 bases, V lost 1 base, and 3 bases had no gene match. The CDR3 sequence is CASSLGDRDHEQYF. In nucleotides, the CDR3 is TGTGCCAGCAGTTTAGGGGACAGGGACCACGAGCAGTACTTC.

The chain couples TRBV4-1 to TRBJ1-1; no clear D gene. The V end lost 0 bases, the J end lost 11 bases, and 19 bases lay between the germline ends. Germline CDR1 MGHRA, CDR2 YSYEKL. The CDR3 is 15 amino acids. CDR3 in amino acids: CASSQDFDKLIAAFF. CDR3 DNA: TGCGCCAGCAGCCAAGATTTTGATAAGCTAATTGCGGCTTTCTTT.

The V gene is TRBV9, the J gene TRBJ2-2; 10 nucleotides align to TRBD2. The germline V gene has CDR1 SGDLS and CDR2 YYNGEE. The CDR3 is 15 residues long. V gave up 4 bases and J gave up 5 bases; unmatched junction bases: 5. For the CDR3, the DNA is TGTGCCAGCAGCACCCGGACTAGCGGTACCGGGGAGCTGTTTTTT. Amino acids: CASSTRTSGTGELFF.

Ten or more counts support this clonotype. The chain links TRBV7-9 to TRBJ1-5; D uncertain. This CDR3 region has 12 residues. The V and J ends lost 1 base and 4 bases respectively, with 2 bases between them. Per germline, CDR1 SEHNR and CDR2 FQNEAQ (reference sequence). CDR3 DNA: TGTGCCAGCAGCTTAGATAATCAGCCCCAGCATTTT. As protein: CASSLDNQPQHF.

The gene calls are TRBV29-1 and TRBJ2-7, with D unclear. With 3 bases removed from V and 4 bases from J, the gap between germline ends came to 16 bases. The germline V gene encodes CDR1 SQVTM and CDR2 ANQGSEA. This CDR3 has 14 amino acids. This CDR3 reads CSVDKGVGEYEQYF. The CDR3 DNA reads TGCAGCGTTGACAAAGGAGTGGGCGAATACGAGCAGTACTTC.

This clonotype was detected a few times. CDR3 sequence reads: CASSRTGGWDEQFF. CDR3 bases: TGTGCCAGCAGCCGAACAGGGGGCTGGGATGAGCAGTTCTTC. The chain employs TRBV12-3 or TRBV12-4 and TRBJ2-1; 9 nucleotides align to TRBD1. This CDR3 comprises 14 residues. V was pared by 6 bases and J by 8 bases, with 8 bases of the junction left unmatched.

This clonotype was recorded a few times. The chain couples TRBV21-1 to TRBJ1-1. TRBV21-1 is a recognized pseudogene. This CDR3 has 15 residues. Written as DNA, the CDR3 is TGTGCCAGCAGCAAAAAGGGATGTATACCCACTGAAGCTTTCTTT. Its protein is CASSKKGCIPTEAFF.

This clonotype came up a few times. The CDR3 coding sequence is TGCAGCGCCGTCGGGTTCGGTGTGCAGTACTTC. It yields the protein CSAVGFGVQYF. V usage is TRBV29-1 and J usage is TRBJ2-7; D ambiguous. The germline CDR1 and CDR2 sequences are SQVTM and ANQGSEA. V lost 7 bases, J lost 9 bases, and 16 bases lay in between. The CDR3 runs to 11 residues.

This clonotype has only a few counts. The chain joins TRBV6-2 or TRBV6-3 to TRBJ1-5; a weak D match, TRBD1 (5 bases). The ends were cut back, 2 bases at V and 5 bases at J, with 16 bases in the middle. CDR1 is MNHEY and CDR2 is SVGEGT in the germline V gene. The CDR3 runs to 16 residues. The CDR3: CASSYKIGANYQPQHF. DNA of the CDR3: TGTGCCAGCAGTTACAAGATAGGGGCCAACTATCAGCCCCAGCATTTT.

This clonotype was counted between two and nine times. The chain uses TRBV18 and TRBJ2-1; tentative D call: TRBD2 (6 bases). The germline CDR1 and CDR2 sequences are KGHSH and LQKENI. V was pared by 1 base and J by 0 bases, with 19 bases between. This CDR3 has 19 amino acids. CDR3 sequence reads: CASSPLLHQEGSSYNEQFF. CDR3 in DNA: TGTGCCAGCTCACCACTCCTCCACCAGGAGGGGAGCTCCTACAATGAGCAGTTCTTC.

This sequence joins TRBV7-9 and TRBJ2-1, with D hard to call. Germline assignment: CDR1 SEHNR and CDR2 FQNEAQ (reference sequence). With 4 bases removed from V and 3 bases from J, the gap between germline ends came to 13 bases. The CDR3 runs 15 residues. In DNA form, the CDR3 reads TGTGCCAGCAGCTCAGAAGACACCAACTACAATGAGCAGTTCTTC. Translating gives CASSSEDTNYNEQFF.

This clonotype was counted a few times. The genes are TRBV12-3 or TRBV12-4 and TRBJ2-2; D is ambiguous. The CDR3 has 15 amino acids. Trimming shortened V by 1 base and J by 5 bases, and 11 bases separated the two germline ends. This CDR3 is CASSLVGVSTGELFF. CDR3 bases: TGTGCCAGCAGTTTAGTCGGAGTTTCGACCGGGGAGCTGTTTTTT.

This clonotype was recorded many times. The chain carries TRBV3-1 and TRBJ2-3, with 10 bases fitting TRBD2. Germline V lookup: CDR1 LGHDT, CDR2 YNNKEL (reference sequence). The CDR3 is made up of 17 amino acids. The junction had 4 bases not matched to a gene; V was cut back by 0 bases and J by 1 base. CDR3 DNA sequence: TGTGCCAGCAGCCAAGAATGGACTAGCGGACGCACAGATACGCAGTATTTT. It codes for CASSQEWTSGRTDTQYF.

The J gene is TRBJ1-2, the V gene TRBV18; tentatively, D is TRBD1 (5 bases). V lost 3 bases to trimming and J lost 5 bases, with 19 bases between them. The CDR3 contains 16 residues. The germline gives CDR1 KGHSH, CDR2 LQKENI. The CDR3 DNA is TGTGCCAGCTCACCCCCGGGACCCGAATACTCTTATGGCTACACCTTC. Amino acid sequence: CASSPPGPEYSYGYTF.

This clonotype was seen a few times. The chain uses TRBV15 and TRBJ1-4, with D perhaps matching TRBD1 (5 bases). This CDR3 region has 15 residues. CDR1 and CDR2 (germline): LNHNV, YYDKDF (reference sequence). Between the trimmed V and J ends, which lost 8 bases and 8 bases, there was a span of 21 bases. CDR3 coding DNA: TGTGCCACCTCGATCGGACGGGGCTTTAGCGAAAAACTGTTTTTT. Protein sequence: CATSIGRGFSEKLFF.

This clonotype was observed a few times. The V call is TRBV4-1, the J call TRBJ1-4; possible D gene TRBD1, 5 bases. Per the germline V gene, CDR1 is MGHRA and CDR2 is YSYEKL. V shed 0 bases and J shed 8 bases, with 16 bases lying between them. CDR3 length: 16 residues. The CDR3 region is CASSQDRTQVLEKLFF. As DNA, the CDR3 is TGCGCCAGCAGCCAAGATAGGACACAGGTGCTCGAAAAACTGTTTTTT.

V and J are TRBV20-1 and TRBJ2-1; 10 bases match TRBD2. The junction had 11 bases not matched to a gene; V was cut back by 5 bases and J by 7 bases. The CDR3 covers 15 residues. Germline-derived CDR1 and CDR2 are DFQATT and SNEGSKA (reference sequence). For the CDR3, the DNA is TGCAGTGCTCCAACGGGAGCGGGAGGGTGGAATGAGCAGTTCTTC. Its translation is CSAPTGAGGWNEQFF.

This clonotype was recorded a few times. This chain links TRBV29-1 with TRBJ2-1; unclear D gene. Between the trimmed V and J ends, which lost 3 bases and 8 bases, there was a span of 11 bases. Germline CDR1 is SQVTM and CDR2 is ANQGSEA. There are 12 residues in the CDR3. The CDR3 reads CSVDNGNHEQFF. The CDR3 region has the DNA TGCAGCGTTGATAACGGCAACCATGAGCAGTTCTTC.

V and J are TRBV7-8 and TRBJ2-6, with a weak D call TRBD2 (7 bases). The V gene lost 1 base and the J gene lost 3 bases, with 13 bases spanning the gap. The germline V gene encodes CDR1 SGHVS and CDR2 FQNEAQ. The CDR3 has 17 residues. DNA of the CDR3: TGTGCCAGCAGCTTAGAGAGGGGGGGCGGTGGGGCCAACGTCCTGACTTTC. Amino acids: CASSLERGGGGANVLTF.

V and J are TRBV21-1 and TRBJ2-7; TRBD1 reflects the table's D call only, with no check against the DNA. TRBV21-1 is noted as a pseudogene. The CDR3 covers 16 residues. The CDR3 sequence is CASPTGTGNHSYEQYF. The CDR3 coding sequence is TGTGCCAGCCCTACTGGTACAGGGAATCACTCCTACGAGCAGTACTTC.

The chain has TRBV4-1 and TRBJ1-6, with 7 positions matching TRBD1. Germline assignment: CDR1 MGHRA and CDR2 YSYEKL. This CDR3 comprises 18 residues. Germline trimming cut 2 bases from V and 4 bases from J; bases unmatched to any gene: 11. CDR3 amino acids: CASSQSGGPGQYNSPLHF. CDR3 coding DNA: TGCGCCAGCAGCCAATCTGGGGGGCCGGGACAGTATAATTCACCCCTCCACTTT.

This chain links TRBV24-1 with TRBJ1-2; unclear D gene. Trimming removed 1 base at V and 8 bases at J, with 13 bases between. Germline CDR1 KGHDR, CDR2 SFDVKD. The CDR3 has 14 amino acids. As DNA, the CDR3 is TGTGCCACCAGTGATTTAGGTCAATCCGGCGGCTACACCTTC. Translated: CATSDLGQSGGYTF.

The chain joins TRBV7-9 to TRBJ2-7; the match to TRBD1 covers 7 bases. With V trimmed by 5 bases and J by 7 bases, 14 bases remained unmatched. The germline V gene has CDR1 SEHNR and CDR2 FQNEAQ (reference sequence). This CDR3 has 15 residues. The DNA of the CDR3 is TGTGCCAGCAGCCCCCCTATGGGACAGTCCGCAGAGCAGTACTTC. This gives the protein CASSPPMGQSAEQYF.